This entry concerns a single TCR beta chain. Its antigen is as yet unknown. The CDR3 runs 18 residues. The germline gives CDR1 SGDLS, CDR2 YYNGEE. The V and J ends lost 1 base and 2 bases, in that order; junction bases with no gene match: 13. These data come from a study of T-cell reconstitution after alpha-beta-depleted transplantation in children. The study's findings and limits: When one year had passed after transplant, most T-cell counts and diversity came from newly produced T cells. Expanded clones from the graft, numbering several hundred, reportedly supplied alpha-beta T cells about two months after transplant. For some patients, TCRbeta diversity was high at day 60 because of recipient T cells and thymic progenitors that survived.

Researchers prepared the TCRbeta library using unique molecular identifiers, the study reports. TCRdb reprocessed the PCR reads with MiXCR, giving one entry per CDR3 protein. The sample includes roughly 490,000 distinct CDR3 sequences, around 10% of them seen just once. The chain links TRBV9 to TRBJ2-3; 7 bases fit TRBD2. This clonotype originated in a female patient aged 2 to 10 who had a stem cell transplant for aplastic anemia, so the T cells may come from the graft donor. The sequences come from PBMCs, mostly from graft donor cells, collected 180 days after TCRalphabeta/CD19-depleted stem cell transplant. CDR3 sequence (DNA): TGTGCCAGCAGCGTACGCACCACGACTAGCCTCTCCACAGATACGCAGTATTTT. This gives the protein CASSVRTTTSLSTDTQYF. Supplemented by reference TRBV9 and TRBJ2-3, the full variable domain reads DSGVTQTPKHLITATGQRVTLRCSPRSGDLSVYWYQQSLDQGLQFLIQYYNGEERAKGNILERFSAQQFPDLHSELNLSSLELGDSALYFCASSVRTTTSLSTDTQYFGPGTRLTVL.